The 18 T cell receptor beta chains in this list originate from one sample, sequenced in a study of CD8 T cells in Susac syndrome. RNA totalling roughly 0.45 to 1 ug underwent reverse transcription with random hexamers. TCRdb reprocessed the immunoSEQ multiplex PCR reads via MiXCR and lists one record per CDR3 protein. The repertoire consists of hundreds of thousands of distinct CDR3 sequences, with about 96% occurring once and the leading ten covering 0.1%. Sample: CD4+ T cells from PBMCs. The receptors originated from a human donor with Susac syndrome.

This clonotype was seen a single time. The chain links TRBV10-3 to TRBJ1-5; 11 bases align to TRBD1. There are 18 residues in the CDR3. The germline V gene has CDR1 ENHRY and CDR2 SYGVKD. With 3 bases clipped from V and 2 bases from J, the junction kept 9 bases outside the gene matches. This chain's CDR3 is CAISDQGQGGIGNQPQHF. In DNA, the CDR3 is TGTGCCATCAGTGACCAGGGACAGGGGGGAATTGGCAATCAGCCCCAGCATTTT.

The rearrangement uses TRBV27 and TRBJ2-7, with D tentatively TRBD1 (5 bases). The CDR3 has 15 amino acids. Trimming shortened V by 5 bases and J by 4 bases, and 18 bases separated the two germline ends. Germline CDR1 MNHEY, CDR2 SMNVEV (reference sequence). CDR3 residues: CASSPVVWGQYEQYF. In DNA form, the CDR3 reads TGTGCCAGCAGTCCCGTGGTATGGGGCCAATACGAGCAGTACTTC.

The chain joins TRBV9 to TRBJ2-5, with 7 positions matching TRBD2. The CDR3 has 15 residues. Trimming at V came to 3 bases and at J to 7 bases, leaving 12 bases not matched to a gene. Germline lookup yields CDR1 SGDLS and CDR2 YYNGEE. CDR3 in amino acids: CASSARGVTSGTQYF. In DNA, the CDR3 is TGTGCCAGCAGCGCCCGGGGGGTTACTAGTGGGACCCAGTACTTC.

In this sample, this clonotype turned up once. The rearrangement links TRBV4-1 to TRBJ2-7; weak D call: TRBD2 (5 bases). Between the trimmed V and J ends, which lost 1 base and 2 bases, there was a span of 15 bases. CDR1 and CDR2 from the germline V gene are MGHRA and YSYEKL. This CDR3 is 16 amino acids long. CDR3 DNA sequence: TGCGCCAGCAGCCAAGCCCCCTGGCCCGGGGCCTACGAGCAGTACTTC. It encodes CASSQAPWPGAYEQYF.

The CDR3: CASSGLGRVPSGANVLTF. The CDR3 bases are TGTGCCAGCTCAGGGCTTGGGAGAGTTCCCTCTGGGGCCAACGTCCTGACTTTC. The chain links TRBV18 to TRBJ2-6, with a weak D call TRBD2 (5 bases). The germline V and J ends were trimmed by 5 bases and 0 bases, with 17 bases remaining between them. CDR3 length equals 18 residues. CDR1 and CDR2 (germline): KGHSH, LQKENI. Looking up the rest from reference TRBV18 and TRBJ2-6 gives the full variable domain: NAGVMQNPRHLVRRRGQEARLRCSPMKGHSHVYWYRQLPEEGLKFMVYLQKENIIDESGMPKERFSAEFPKEGPSILRIQQVVRGDSAAYFCASSGLGRVPSGANVLTFGAGSRLTVL.

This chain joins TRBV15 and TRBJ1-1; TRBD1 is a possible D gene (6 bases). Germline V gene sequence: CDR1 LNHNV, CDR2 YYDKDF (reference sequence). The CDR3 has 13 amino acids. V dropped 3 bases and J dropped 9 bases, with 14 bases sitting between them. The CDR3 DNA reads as TGTGCCACCAGCAGGGACAGCGGGCTCCAAGCTTTCTTT. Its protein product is CATSRDSGLQAFF.

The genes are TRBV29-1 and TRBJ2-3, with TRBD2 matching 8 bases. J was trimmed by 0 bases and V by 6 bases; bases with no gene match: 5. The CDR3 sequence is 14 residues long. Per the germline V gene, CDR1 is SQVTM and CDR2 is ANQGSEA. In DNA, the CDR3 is TGCAGCGTCGTAGCGGGAATCAGCACAGATACGCAGTATTTT. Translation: CSVVAGISTDTQYF.

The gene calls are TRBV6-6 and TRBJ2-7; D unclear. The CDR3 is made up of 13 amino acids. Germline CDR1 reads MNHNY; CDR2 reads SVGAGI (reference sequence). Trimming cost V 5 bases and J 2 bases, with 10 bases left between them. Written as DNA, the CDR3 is TGTGCCAGCAGTGTCGAATCGACCTACGAGCAGTACTTC. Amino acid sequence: CASSVESTYEQYF.

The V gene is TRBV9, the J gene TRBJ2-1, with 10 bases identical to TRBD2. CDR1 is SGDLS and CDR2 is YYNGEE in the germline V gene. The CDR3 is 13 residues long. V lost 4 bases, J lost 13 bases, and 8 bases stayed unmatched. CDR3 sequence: CASSPQALAGQFF. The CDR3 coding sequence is TGTGCCAGCAGCCCCCAGGCACTAGCGGGACAGTTCTTC. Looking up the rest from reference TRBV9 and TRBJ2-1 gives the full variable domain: DSGVTQTPKHLITATGQRVTLRCSPRSGDLSVYWYQQSLDQGLQFLIQYYNGEERAKGNILERFSAQQFPDLHSELNLSSLELGDSALYFCASSPQALAGQFFGPGTRLTVL.

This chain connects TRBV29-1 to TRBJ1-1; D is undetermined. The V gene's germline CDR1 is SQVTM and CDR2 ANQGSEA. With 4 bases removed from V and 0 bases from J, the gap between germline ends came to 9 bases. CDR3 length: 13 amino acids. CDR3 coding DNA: TGCAGCGTTGTTAAGCCCATGAACACTGAAGCTTTCTTT. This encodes CSVVKPMNTEAFF.

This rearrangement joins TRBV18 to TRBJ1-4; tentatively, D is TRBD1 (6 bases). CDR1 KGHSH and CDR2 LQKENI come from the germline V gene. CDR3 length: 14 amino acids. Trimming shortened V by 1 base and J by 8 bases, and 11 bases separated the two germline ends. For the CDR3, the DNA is TGTGCCAGCTCACCACGGGGGGCGCGCGAAAAACTGTTTTTT. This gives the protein CASSPRGAREKLFF.

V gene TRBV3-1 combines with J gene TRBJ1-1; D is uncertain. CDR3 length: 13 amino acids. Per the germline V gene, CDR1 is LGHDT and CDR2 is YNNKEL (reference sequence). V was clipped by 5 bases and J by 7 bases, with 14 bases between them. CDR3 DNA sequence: TGTGCCAGCAGCAATTGGATGGACTTTGAAGCTTTCTTT. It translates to CASSNWMDFEAFF.

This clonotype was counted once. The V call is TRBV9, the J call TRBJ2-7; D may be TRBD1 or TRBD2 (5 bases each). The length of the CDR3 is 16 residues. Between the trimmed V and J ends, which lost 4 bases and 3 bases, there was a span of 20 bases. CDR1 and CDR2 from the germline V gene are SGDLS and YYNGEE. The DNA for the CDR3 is TGTGCCAGCAGCCCCCATTGGGACGGCTTCATCTACGAGCAGTACTTC. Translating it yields CASSPHWDGFIYEQYF.

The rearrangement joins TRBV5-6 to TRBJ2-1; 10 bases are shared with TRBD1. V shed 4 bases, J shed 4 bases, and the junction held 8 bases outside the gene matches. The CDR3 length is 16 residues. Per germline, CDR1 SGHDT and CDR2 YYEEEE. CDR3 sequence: CASSPGQGIWYNEQFF. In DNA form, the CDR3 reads TGTGCCAGCAGCCCGGGACAGGGGATTTGGTACAATGAGCAGTTCTTC.

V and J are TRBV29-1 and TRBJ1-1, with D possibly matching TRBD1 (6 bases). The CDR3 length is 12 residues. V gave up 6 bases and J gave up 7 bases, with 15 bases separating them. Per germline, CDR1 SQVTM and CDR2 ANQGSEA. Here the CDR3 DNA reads TGCAGCGTGAACAGGGAATTGGTTGAAGCTTTCTTT. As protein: CSVNRELVEAFF.

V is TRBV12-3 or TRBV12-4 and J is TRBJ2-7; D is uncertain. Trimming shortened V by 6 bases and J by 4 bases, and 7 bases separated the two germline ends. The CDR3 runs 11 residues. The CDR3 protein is CASSSGYEQYF. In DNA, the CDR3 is TGTGCCAGCAGCTCTGGTTACGAGCAGTACTTC.

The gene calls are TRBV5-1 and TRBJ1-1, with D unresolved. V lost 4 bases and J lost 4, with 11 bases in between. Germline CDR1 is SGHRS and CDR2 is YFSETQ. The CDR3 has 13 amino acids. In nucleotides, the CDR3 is TGCGCCAGCAGCGGAGGGCTCAGCACTGAAGCTTTCTTT. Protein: CASSGGLSTEAFF.

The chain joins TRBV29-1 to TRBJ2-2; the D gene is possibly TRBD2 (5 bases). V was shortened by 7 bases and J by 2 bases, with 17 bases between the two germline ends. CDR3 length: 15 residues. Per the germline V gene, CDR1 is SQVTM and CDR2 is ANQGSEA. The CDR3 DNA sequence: TGCAGCGCCCGACCTGGGAGCATCAACACCGGGGAGCTGTTTTTT. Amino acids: CSARPGSINTGELFF.